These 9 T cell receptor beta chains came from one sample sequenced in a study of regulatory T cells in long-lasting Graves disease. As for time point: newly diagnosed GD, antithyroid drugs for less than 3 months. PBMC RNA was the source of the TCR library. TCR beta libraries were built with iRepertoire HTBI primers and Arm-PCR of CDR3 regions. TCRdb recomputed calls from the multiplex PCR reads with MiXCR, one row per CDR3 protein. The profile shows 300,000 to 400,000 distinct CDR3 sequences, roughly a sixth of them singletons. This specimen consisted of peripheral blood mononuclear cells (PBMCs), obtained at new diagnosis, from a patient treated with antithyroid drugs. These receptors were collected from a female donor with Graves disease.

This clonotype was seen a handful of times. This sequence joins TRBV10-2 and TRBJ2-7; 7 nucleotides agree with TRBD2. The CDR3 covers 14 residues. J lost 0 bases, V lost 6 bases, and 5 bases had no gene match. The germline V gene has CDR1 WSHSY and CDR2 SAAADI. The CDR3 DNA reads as TGCGCCAGCAGGGCCGGGACTACCTCCTACGAGCAGTACTTC. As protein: CASRAGTTSYEQYF.

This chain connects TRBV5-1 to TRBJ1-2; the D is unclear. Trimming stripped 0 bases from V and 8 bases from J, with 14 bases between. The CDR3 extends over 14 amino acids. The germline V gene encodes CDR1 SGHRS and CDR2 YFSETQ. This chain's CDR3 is CASSLAGGGKGYTF. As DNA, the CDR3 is TGCGCCAGCAGCTTGGCCGGCGGCGGGAAAGGCTACACCTTC.

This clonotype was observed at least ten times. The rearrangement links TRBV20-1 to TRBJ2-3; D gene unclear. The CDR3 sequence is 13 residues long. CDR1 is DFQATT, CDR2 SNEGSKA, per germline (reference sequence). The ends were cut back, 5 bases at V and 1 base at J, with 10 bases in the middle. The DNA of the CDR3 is TGCAGTGCTCGAAACAGCGGCACAGATACGCAGTATTTT. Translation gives CSARNSGTDTQYF.

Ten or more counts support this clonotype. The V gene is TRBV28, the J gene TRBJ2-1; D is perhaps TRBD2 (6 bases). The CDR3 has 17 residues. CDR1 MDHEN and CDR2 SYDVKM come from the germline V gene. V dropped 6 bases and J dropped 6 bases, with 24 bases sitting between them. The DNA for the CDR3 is TGTGCCAGCAGGCCGGGACTCCTCGTCGTCCACGTCAATGAGCAGTTCTTC. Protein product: CASRPGLLVVHVNEQFF.

CDR3 nucleotide sequence: TGTGCCAGCACGAGGGCAGGGTCCTACGAGCAGTACTTC. This translates into CASTRAGSYEQYF. The rearrangement joins TRBV28 to TRBJ2-7, with D possibly being TRBD1 or TRBD2 (5 bases each). CDR1 MDHEN and CDR2 SYDVKM come from the germline V gene. The CDR3 totals 13 residues. V was clipped by 7 bases and J by 1 base, with 11 bases between them.

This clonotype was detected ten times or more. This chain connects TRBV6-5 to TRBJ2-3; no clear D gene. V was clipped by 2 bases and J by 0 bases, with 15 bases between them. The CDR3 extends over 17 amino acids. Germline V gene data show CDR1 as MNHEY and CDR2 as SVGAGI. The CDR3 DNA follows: TGTGCCAGCAGTTACAATATGCCGATCATTAGCACAGATACGCAGTATTTT. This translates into CASSYNMPIISTDTQYF.

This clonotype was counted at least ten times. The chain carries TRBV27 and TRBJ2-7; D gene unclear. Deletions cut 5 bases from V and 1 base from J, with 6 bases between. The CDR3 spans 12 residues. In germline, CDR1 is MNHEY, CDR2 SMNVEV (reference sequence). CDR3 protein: CASSDGSYEQYF. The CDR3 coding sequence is TGTGCCAGCAGTGACGGATCCTACGAGCAGTACTTC.

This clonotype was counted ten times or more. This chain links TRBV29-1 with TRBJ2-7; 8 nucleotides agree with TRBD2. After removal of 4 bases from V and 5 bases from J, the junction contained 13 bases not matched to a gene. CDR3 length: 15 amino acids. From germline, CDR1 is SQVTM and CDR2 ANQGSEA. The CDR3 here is CSVAAYKAGANEQYF. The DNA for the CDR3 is TGCAGCGTTGCCGCTTATAAAGCGGGAGCTAACGAGCAGTACTTC.

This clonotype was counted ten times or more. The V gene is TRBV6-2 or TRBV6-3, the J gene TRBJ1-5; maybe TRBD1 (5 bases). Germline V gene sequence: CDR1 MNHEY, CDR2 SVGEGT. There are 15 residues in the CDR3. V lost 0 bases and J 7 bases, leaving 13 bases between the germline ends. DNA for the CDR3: TGTGCCAGCAGTTACTCGAAAGGCAGGGCCCAGCCCCAGCATTTT. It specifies CASSYSKGRAQPQHF.